These 11 T cell receptor beta chains were all obtained from the same sample, sequenced in a study of blood T cell repertoires in COVID-19. Libraries were prepared by immunoSEQ multiplex PCR; TCRdb keeps only in-frame clonotypes and omits some of them. Seen here are roughly 350,000 clones, 87% observed once, and the top ten hold nearly 6.5%. The sample consisted of peripheral blood. The receptors stem from a woman aged 50 to 60 with COVID-19, enrolled during active disease.

The CDR3 reads CASKKRADPTGELFF. DNA of the CDR3: TGTGCCAGCAAGAAGCGGGCGGACCCTACCGGGGAGCTGTTTTTT. The chain links TRBV2 to TRBJ2-2; D may be TRBD2 (6 bases). V was trimmed by 7 bases and J by 5 bases, leaving 17 bases between them. The CDR3 runs 15 residues. Germline CDR1 SNHLY, CDR2 FYNNEI.

V and J are TRBV3-1 (or the pseudogene TRBV3-2) and TRBJ2-5, with D possibly TRBD2 on 6 matching bases. Germline lookup yields CDR1 LGHDT and CDR2 YNNKEL (reference sequence). With 4 bases removed from V and 2 bases from J, the gap between germline ends came to 17 bases. The CDR3 is 16 residues long. CDR3 coding DNA: TGTGCCAGCAGCCGTAGACTAGGGACGGGTCAAGAGACCCAGTACTTC. Protein sequence: CASSRRLGTGQETQYF.

The chain uses TRBV6-4 and TRBJ2-7; perhaps TRBD1 as D (5 bases). CDR1 is MRHNA and CDR2 is SNTAGT in the germline V gene. Trimming shortened V by 5 bases and J by 6 bases, and 14 bases separated the two germline ends. This CDR3 contains 13 residues. DNA for the CDR3: TGTGCCAGCAGTTCCACAGGCGCCGGCGAGCAGTACTTC. Translating it yields CASSSTGAGEQYF.

This sequence joins TRBV27 and TRBJ2-7; no reliable D call. The CDR3 runs 12 residues. In germline, CDR1 is MNHEY, CDR2 SMNVEV (reference sequence). The V end lost 7 bases, the J end lost 6 bases, and 13 bases lay between the germline ends. The CDR3 protein is CASTNNPGEQYF. For the CDR3, the DNA is TGTGCCAGCACCAATAACCCAGGCGAGCAGTACTTC.

CDR3 sequence reads: CASSVGPGGPLETQYF. Written as DNA, the CDR3 is TGTGCCAGCAGCGTAGGTCCGGGAGGGCCCTTAGAGACCCAGTACTTC. V gene TRBV9 combines with J gene TRBJ2-5; TRBD2 agrees at 8 bases. The V gene end was trimmed by 0 bases and the J gene end by 4 bases; junction bases not matched to a gene: 8. CDR1 is SGDLS, CDR2 YYNGEE, per germline. This CDR3 spans 16 amino acids. The complete variable domain, with remaining parts taken from reference TRBV9 and TRBJ2-5, reads DSGVTQTPKHLITATGQRVTLRCSPRSGDLSVYWYQQSLDQGLQFLIQYYNGEERAKGNILERFSAQQFPDLHSELNLSSLELGDSALYFCASSVGPGGPLETQYFGPGTRLLVL.

This clone was observed a single time. The chain recombines TRBV11-3 with TRBJ1-1, with 7 positions matching TRBD1. This CDR3 contains 14 residues. CDR1 is SGHNT and CDR2 is YENEEA in the germline V gene. The V gene end was trimmed by 6 bases and the J gene end by 4 bases; junction bases not matched to a gene: 8. In DNA form, the CDR3 reads TGTGCCAGCAGAAAAGAAGGGGGCATCACTGAAGCTTTCTTT. Its translation is CASRKEGGITEAFF.

This clone was picked up a small number of times. The rearrangement joins TRBV6-6 to TRBJ2-7; a possible D gene is TRBD2 (5 bases). Looked up from germline, CDR1 is MNHNY and CDR2 is SVGAGI (reference sequence). V gave up 8 bases and J gave up 4 bases, with 15 bases separating them. CDR3 length equals 13 residues. CDR3 loop: CASSEVPRYEQYF. The CDR3 region has the DNA TGTGCCAGCTCGGAGGTCCCGAGATACGAGCAGTACTTC.

The chain employs TRBV11-3 and TRBJ2-3; either TRBD1 or TRBD2 may fit D (6 bases each). Germline V gives CDR1 SGHNT, CDR2 YENEEA. The V and J ends lost 5 bases and 1 base respectively, with 16 bases between them. The CDR3 loop spans 16 amino acids. The CDR3 bases are TGTGCCAGCAGCCTAGGAGGGGGTCACCGCACAGATACGCAGTATTTT. This sequence encodes CASSLGGGHRTDTQYF.

The chain has TRBV5-6 and TRBJ2-5; the match to TRBD2 covers 8 bases. The CDR3 length is 16 residues. Germline CDR1 and CDR2: SGHDT and YYEEEE. V lost 0 bases to trimming and J lost 5 bases; unmatched junction nucleotides: 9. The CDR3 DNA reads TGTGCCAGCAGCTTGGGGTTAGCGGGACGGTCGGAGACCCAGTACTTC. Amino acid sequence: CASSLGLAGRSETQYF.

The chain employs TRBV28 and TRBJ2-7; weak D call: TRBD2 (5 bases). V lost 6 bases to trimming and J lost 3 bases, with 9 bases between them. CDR1 and CDR2 (germline): MDHEN, SYDVKM. There are 12 residues in the CDR3. CDR3 sequence reads: CASRGGHYEQYF. As DNA, the CDR3 is TGTGCCAGCAGGGGCGGGCACTACGAGCAGTACTTC. Supplemented by reference TRBV28 and TRBJ2-7, the full variable domain reads DVKVTQSSRYLVKRTGEKVFLECVQDMDHENMFWYRQDPGLGLRLIYFSYDVKMKEKGDIPEGYSVSREKKERFSLILESASTNQTSMYLCASRGGHYEQYFGPGTRLTVT.

The chain links TRBV6-2 or TRBV6-3 to TRBJ2-2; D uncertain. Germline CDR1 MNHEY, CDR2 SVGEGT. CDR3 length equals 15 residues. Trimming left V 4 bases short and J 5 bases short, with 14 bases between. CDR3: CASSSEPMRTGELFF. CDR3 nucleotide sequence: TGTGCCAGCAGTTCCGAGCCTATGCGAACCGGGGAGCTGTTTTTT.